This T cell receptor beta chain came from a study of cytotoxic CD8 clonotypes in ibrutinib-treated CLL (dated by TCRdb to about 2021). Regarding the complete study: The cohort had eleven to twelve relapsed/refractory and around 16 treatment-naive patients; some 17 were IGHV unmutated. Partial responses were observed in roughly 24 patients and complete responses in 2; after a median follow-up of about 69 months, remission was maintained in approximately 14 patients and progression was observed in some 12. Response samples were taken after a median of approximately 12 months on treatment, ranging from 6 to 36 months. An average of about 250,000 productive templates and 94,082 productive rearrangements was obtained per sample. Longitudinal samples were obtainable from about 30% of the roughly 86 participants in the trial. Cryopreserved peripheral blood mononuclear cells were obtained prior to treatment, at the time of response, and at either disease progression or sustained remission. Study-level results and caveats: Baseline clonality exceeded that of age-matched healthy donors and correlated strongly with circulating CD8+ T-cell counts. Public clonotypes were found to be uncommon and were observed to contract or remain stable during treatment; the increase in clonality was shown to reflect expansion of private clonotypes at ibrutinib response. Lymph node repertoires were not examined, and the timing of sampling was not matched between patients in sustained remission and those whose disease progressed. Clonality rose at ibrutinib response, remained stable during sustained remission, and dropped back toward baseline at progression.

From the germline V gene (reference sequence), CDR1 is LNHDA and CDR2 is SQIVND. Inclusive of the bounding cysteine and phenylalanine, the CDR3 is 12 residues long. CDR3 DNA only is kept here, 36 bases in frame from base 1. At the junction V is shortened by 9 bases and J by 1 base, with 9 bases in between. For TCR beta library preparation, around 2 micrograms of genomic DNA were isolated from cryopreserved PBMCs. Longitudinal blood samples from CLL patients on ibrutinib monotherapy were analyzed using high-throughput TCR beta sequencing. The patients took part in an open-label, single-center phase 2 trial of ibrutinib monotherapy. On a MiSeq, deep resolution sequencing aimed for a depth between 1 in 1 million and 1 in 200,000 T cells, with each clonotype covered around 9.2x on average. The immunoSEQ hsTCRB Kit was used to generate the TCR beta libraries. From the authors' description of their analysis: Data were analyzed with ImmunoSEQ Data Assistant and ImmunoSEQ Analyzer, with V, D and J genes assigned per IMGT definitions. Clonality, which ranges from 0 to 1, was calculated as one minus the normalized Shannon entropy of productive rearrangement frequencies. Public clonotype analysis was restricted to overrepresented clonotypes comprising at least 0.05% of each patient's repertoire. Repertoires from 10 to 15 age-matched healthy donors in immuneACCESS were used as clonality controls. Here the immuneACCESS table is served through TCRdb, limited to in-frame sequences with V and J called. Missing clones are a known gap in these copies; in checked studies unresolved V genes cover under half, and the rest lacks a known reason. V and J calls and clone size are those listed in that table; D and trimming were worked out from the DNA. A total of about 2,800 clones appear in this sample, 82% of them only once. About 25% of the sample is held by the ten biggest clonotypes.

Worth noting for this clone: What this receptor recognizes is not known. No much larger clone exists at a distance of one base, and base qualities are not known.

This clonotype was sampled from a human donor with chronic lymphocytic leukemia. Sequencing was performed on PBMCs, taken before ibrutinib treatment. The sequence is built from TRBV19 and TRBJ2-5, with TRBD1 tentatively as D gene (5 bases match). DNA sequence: TGTGCCAGCACTGACAGCCAAGAGACCCAGTACTTC. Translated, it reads CASTDSQETQYF.